This TCR beta chain was retrieved from a study of T cells after yellow fever vaccination. V lost 1 base and J lost 3, with 10 bases in between. The CDR3 contains 14 residues. CDR1 is LGHDT, CDR2 YNNKEL, per germline (reference sequence). For TCR, cDNA came from 5'RACE template switching, which added a universal primer site and UMIs. TCRdb fed the 5' RACE reads into MiXCR, producing one record per CDR3 protein. Here the sample spans under 500,000 distinct CDR3 sequences, about 17% being singletons. Study-wide results and caveats: It was a small share of clonotypes that appeared in both CD4 and CD8 compartments. On re-exposure, the response was weaker but peaked faster, at day 5 versus 15. After the booster, 95% to 98% of CD4 and approximately 87% of CD8 primary-response clones were re-detected.

This clonotype occurred a few times. Its antigen is currently unknown. The V gene is TRBV3-1, the J gene TRBJ2-7; no clear D gene. Sequenced material: PBMCs, taken before the yellow fever booster vaccination. This clonotype was sampled from a man younger than 35 who received the YFV17D yellow fever vaccine. The CDR3, as DNA: TGTGCCAGCAGCCAAGGGAATCCGGACTACGAGCAGTACTTC. Translation gives CASSQGNPDYEQYF.